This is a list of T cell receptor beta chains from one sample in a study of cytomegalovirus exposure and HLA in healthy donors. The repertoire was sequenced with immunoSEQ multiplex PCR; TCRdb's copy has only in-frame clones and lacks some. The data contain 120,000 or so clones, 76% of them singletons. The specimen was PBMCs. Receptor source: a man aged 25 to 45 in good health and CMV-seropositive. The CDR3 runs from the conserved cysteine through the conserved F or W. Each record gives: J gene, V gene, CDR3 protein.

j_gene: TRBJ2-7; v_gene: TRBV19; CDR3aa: CATASGRAGYEQYF
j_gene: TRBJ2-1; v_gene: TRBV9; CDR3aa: CASSVASDEQFF
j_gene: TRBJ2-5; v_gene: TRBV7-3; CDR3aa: CASSLWGGEETQYF
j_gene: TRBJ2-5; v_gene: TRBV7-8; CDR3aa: CASSHPRTREQYF
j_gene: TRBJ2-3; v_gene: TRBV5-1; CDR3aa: CASKWRGGAPTDTQYF
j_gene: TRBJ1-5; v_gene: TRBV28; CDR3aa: CASSPWGRESNQPQHF
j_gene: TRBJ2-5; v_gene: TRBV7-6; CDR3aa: CASKPGQGARMKTQYF
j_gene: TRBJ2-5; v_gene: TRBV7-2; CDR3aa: CASSPQGGVWETQYF
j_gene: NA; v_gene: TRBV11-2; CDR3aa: CASSPPYKYYEQYF
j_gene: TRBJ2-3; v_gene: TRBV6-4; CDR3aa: CASSASGGASDTQYF
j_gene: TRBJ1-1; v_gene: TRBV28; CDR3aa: CASAWGDRRATEAFF
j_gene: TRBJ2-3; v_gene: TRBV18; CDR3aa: CASSPPWGPRTDTQYF
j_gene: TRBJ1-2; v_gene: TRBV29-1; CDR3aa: CSVEDRTGVGYTF
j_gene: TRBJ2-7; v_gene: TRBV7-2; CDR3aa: CASSEAAGNSYEQYF
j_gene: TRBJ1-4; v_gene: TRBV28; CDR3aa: CASSLRRRGDRGEKLFF
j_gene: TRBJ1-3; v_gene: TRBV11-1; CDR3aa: CASSLLRSGNTIYF
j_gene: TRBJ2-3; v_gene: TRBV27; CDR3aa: CASSLRGVAGGPADTQYF
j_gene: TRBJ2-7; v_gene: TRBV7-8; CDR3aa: CASSLFEGQHYEQYF
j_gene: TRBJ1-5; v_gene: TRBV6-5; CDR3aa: CASGDNQPQHF
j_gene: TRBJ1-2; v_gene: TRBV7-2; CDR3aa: CASSLSGAVRGYTF
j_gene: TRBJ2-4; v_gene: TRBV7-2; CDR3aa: CASSLAFGGRAKNIQYF
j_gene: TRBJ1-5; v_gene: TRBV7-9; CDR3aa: CASSPGTGRHQPQHF
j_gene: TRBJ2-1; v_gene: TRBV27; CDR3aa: CASSLWGQGFSYNEQFF
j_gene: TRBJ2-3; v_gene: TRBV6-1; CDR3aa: CASSGKRLGTSTDTQYF
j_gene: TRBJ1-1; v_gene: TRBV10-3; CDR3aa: CAISESAQALLNTEAFF
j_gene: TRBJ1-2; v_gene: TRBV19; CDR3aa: CASSINRVYGYTF
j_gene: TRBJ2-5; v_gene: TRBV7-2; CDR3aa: CASSPGDSWETQYF
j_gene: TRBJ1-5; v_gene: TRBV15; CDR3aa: CATSRSRGTGNQPQHF
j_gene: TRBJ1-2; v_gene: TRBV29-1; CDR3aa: CSVESRRGYTF
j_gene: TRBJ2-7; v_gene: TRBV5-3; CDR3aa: CARSRRDMWFYEQYF
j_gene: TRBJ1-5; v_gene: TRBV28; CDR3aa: CATETPYGTGPNQPQHF
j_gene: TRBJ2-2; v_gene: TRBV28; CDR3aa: CASSLSDRDTGELFF
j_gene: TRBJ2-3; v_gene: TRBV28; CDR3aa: CASRVPLGDTDTQYF
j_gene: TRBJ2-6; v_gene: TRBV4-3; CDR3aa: CASSQEGGSGANVLTF
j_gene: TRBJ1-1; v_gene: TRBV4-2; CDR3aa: CASSRTGGGTEAFF
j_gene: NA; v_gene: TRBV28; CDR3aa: CASTFRGIVSNQPQYF
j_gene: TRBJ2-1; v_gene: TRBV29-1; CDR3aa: CSGGRTGGRAEQFF
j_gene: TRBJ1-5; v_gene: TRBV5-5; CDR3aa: CASSLDGSGQPQHF
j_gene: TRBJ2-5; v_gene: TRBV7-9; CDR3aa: CASSFTSGGETQYF
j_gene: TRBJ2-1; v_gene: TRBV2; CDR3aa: CATENREQFF
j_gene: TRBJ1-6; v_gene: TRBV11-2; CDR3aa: CASSSQWGAYNSPLHF
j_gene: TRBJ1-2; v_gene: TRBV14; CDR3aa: CASSQAGTGYPWGYTF
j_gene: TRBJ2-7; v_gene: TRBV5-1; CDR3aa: CASSFLGERNEQYF
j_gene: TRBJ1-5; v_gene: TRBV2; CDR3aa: CASSKKGQGNQPQHF
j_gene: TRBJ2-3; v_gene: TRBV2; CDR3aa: CASSGTSGVTDTQYF
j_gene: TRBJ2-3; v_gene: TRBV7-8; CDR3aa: CASSFPGLAGGGDTQYF
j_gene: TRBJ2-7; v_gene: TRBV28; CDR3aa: CASSGSTVQYF
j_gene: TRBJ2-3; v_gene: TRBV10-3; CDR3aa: CAISELAGTDTQYF
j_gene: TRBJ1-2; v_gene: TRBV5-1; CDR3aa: CASSLGTGQTYGYTF
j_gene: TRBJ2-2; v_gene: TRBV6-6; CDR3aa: CASSYRQGSAGELFF
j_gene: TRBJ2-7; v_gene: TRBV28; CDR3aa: CASSLGRSLYF
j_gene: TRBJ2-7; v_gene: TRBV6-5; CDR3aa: CATGDSPQYSEQYF
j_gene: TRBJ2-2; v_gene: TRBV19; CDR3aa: CASSIYSGGASTGELFF
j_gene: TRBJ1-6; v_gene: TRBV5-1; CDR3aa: CASSFNGQEVNSPLHF
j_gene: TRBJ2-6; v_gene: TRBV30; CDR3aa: CAGGTGISGANVLTF
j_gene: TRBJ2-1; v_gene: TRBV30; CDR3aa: CACTGSEQFF
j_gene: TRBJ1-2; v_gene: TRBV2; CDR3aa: CASTGRGANYGYTF
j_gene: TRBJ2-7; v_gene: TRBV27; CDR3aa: CASSLAGTGGYEQYF
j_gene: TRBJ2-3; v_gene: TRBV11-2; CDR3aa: CASSLGLTLDTQYF
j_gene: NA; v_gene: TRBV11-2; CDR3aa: CASSLPPGQGASYEQYF